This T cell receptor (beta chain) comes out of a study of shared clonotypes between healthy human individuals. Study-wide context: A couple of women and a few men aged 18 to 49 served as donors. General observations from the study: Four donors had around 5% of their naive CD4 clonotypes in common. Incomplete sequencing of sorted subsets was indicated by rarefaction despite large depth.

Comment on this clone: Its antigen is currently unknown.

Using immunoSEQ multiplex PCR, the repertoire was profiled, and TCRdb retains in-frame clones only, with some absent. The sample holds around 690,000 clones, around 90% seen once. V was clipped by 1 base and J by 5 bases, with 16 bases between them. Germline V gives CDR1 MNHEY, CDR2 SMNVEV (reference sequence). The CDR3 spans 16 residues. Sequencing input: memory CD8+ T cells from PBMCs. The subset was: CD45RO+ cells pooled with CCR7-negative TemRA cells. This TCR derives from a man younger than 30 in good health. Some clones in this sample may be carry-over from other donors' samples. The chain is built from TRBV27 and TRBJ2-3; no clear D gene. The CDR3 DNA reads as TGTGCCAGCAGTTTATTAGGACCGACCCTCTTAGATACGCAGTATTTT. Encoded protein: CASSLLGPTLLDTQYF.